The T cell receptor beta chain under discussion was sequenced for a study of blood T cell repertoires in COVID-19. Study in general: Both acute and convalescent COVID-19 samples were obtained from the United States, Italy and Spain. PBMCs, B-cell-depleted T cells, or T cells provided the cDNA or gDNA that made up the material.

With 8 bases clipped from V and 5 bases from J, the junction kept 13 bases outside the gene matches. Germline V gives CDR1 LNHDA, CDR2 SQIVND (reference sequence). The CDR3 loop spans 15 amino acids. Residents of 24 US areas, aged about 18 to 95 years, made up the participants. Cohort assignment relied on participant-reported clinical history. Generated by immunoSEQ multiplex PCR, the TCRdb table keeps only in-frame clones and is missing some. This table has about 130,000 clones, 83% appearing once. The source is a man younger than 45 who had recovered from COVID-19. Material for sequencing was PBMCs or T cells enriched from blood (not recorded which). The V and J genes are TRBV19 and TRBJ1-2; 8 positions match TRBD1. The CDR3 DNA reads TGTGCCAGTCGATCGCTGACAGGGGCGTTATATGGCTACACCTTC. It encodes CASRSLTGALYGYTF.